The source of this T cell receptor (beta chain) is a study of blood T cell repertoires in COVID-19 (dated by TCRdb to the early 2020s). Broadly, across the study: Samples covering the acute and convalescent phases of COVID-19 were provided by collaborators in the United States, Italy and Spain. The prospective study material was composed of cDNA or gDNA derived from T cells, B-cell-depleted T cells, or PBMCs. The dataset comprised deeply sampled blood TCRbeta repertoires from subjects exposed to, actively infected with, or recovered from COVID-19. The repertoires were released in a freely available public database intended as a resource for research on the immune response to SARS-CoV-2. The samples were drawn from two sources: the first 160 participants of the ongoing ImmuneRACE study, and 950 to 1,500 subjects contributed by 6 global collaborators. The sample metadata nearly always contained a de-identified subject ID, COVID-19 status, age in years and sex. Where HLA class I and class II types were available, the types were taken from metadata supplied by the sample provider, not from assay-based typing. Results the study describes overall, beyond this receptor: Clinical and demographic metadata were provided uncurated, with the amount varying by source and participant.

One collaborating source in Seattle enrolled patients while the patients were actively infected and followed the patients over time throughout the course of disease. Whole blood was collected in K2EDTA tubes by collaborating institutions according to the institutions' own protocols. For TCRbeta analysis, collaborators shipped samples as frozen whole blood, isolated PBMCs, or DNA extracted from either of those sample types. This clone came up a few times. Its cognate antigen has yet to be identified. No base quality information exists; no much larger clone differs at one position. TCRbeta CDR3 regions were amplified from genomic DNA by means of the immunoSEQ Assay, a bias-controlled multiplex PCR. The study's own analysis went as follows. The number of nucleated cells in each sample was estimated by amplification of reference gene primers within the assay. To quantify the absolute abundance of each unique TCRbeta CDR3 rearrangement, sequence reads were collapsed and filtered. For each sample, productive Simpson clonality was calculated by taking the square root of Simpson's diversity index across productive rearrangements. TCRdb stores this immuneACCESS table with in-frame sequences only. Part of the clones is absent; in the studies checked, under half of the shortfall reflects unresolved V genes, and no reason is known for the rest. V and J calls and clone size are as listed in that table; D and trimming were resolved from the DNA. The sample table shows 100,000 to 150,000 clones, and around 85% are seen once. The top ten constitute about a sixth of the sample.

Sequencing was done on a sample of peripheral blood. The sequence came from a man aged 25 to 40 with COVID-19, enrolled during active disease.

The DNA reads as follows: TGTGCCAGCAGTTTATCGGGGCCTTATAGCAATCAGCCCCAGCATTTT. Its translation is CASSLSGPYSNQPQHF. The sequence links TRBV27 to TRBJ1-5; tentative D gene TRBD1, with 5 bases matching. The CDR3 contains 16 residues, cysteine and phenylalanine counted. The CDR3 DNA has 48 bases and is translated from base 1. CDR1 MNHEY and CDR2 SMNVEV are derived from the germline V gene (reference sequence). The germline ends are 9 bases apart after V is trimmed by 0 bases and J by 0 bases.